Listed below are T cell receptor beta chains from one sample, sequenced in a study of shared clonotypes between healthy human individuals. Assay: immunoSEQ multiplex PCR; the TCRdb copy retains only in-frame clones and omits some. The sample lists some 1,100,000 clones, roughly 74% occurring once. The sequencing input was memory CD4+ T cells from PBMCs. The receptors come from a man between 18 and 35 years old in good health. Some clones in this sample may be carry-over from other donors' samples. Both conserved end residues are part of each CDR3. Fields, in order: D gene, clone size, V gene, J gene, CDR3 DNA, CDR3 protein. A D gene is named only where the DNA matches it firmly. Clone size is given for some rows only: seen once, a few or many times, or a class if the clone is expanded.

>-|-|TRBV6-5|TRBJ1-3
TGTGCCAGCAGCAGAGACAGAGACCGGAACACCATATATTTT
CASSRDRDRNTIYF
>-|-|TRBV7-9|TRBJ1-1
TGTGCCAGCAGCTTACACGGGAACACTGAAGCTTTCTTT
CASSLHGNTEAFF
>TRBD2|-|TRBV2|TRBJ2-1
TGTGCCAGCAGCGTAGAGACTAGCTCGAGGAGGAATGAGCAGTTCTTC
CASSVETSSRRNEQFF
>-|-|TRBV7-3|TRBJ2-2
TGTGCCAGCAGTCCGGGACTTTCAACTTTCGGGGAGCTGTTTTTT
CASSPGLSTFGELFF
>-|-|TRBV30|TRBJ2-1
TGTGCCTGGAGTGTACTTGACACGTACAATGAGCAGTTCTTC
CAWSVLDTYNEQFF
>TRBD2|-|TRBV4-2|TRBJ2-1
TGTGCCAGCAGCCAAGAAATGTATAGGACTAGCGGTTACAATGAGCAGTTCTTC
CASSQEMYRTSGYNEQFF
>-|-|TRBV28|TRBJ1-3
TGTGCCAGCAGTTATCGGGTTTTGTCTGGAAACACCATATATTTT
CASSYRVLSGNTIYF
>-|once|TRBV27|TRBJ2-3
TGTGCCAGCAGTTTTTCCCGGTGGGGGGATACGCAGTATTTT
CASSFSRWGDTQYF
>TRBD1|few|TRBV10-1|TRBJ1-2
TGCGCCAGCAGCCCGGACAGGACCTATGGCTACACCTTC
CASSPDRTYGYTF
>TRBD1|few|TRBV28|TRBJ2-7
TGTGCCAGCAGGCTAACTCCGGGACAGGGTGCCTTCTCGGTGCAGTACTTC
CASRLTPGQGAFSVQYF
>-|once|TRBV28|TRBJ2-7
TGTGCCAGCAAAGAAGGCGGCAGCTCCTACGAGCAGTACTTC
CASKEGGSSYEQYF
>-|-|TRBV29-1|TRBJ1-1
TGCAGCGTTGGGGGACCGCACGGCTTT
CSVGGPHGF
>TRBD2|few|TRBV5-4|TRBJ2-3
TGTGCCAGCAGCTTGGCCGGGGGGGAGGCAAGCACAGATACGCAGTATTTT
CASSLAGGEASTDTQYF
>TRBD1|-|TRBV9|TRBJ2-2
TGTGCCAGCAGCGAGGACAGGGCGAAGACCGGGGAGCTGTTTTTT
CASSEDRAKTGELFF
>-|once|TRBV9|TRBJ2-7
TGTGCCAGCAGCCCCAGCGCGCCCGTGTCAGGGCGGCAGTACTTC
CASSPSAPVSGRQYF
>TRBD1|few|TRBV25-1|TRBJ1-1
TGTGCCAGCAGTCCCGACAGGGGGGGCACTGAAGCTTTCTTT
CASSPDRGGTEAFF
>TRBD1|-|TRBV19|TRBJ1-1
TGTGCCAGTAGTACCGACAGGGTGTTGGCGAACACTGAAGCTTTCTTT
CASSTDRVLANTEAFF
>TRBD1|-|TRBV7-2|TRBJ1-2
TGTGCCAGCAGCCCCCGGGACAGAGACGGCTACACCTTC
CASSPRDRDGYTF
>-|-|TRBV7-9|TRBJ2-2
TGTGCCAGCAGCTTAGCGAGAGCCGGGGAGCTGTTTTTT
CASSLARAGELFF
>-|-|TRBV5-1|TRBJ1-4
TGCGCCAGCAGCTTGGAACCCCTGTACCGCAATGAAAAACTGTTTTTT
CASSLEPLYRNEKLFF
>TRBD1|-|TRBV6-1|TRBJ1-1
TGTGCCAGCAGCCTCCTTCAGGGGGGGTCTGAAGCTTTCTTT
CASSLLQGGSEAFF
>-|-|TRBV2|TRBJ1-1
TGTGCCAGCAGTGTGGGGGGAACAAGGTCTGAAGCTTTCTTT
CASSVGGTRSEAFF